Described below is a single T cell receptor beta chain sequence and its context. Which antigen it targets is not known. Qualities for individual bases were not recorded, and no much larger clone is one base off. This specimen's time point label, per the study, means: cycle 4 day 1 (C4D1), after five to seven weeks of nivolumab. Relapse after autologous stem cell transplantation had occurred in all trial patients, and cohorts A, B and C were distinguished by prior brentuximab vedotin exposure. The trial cohort was composed of 56 patients with relapsed/refractory classical Hodgkin lymphoma, for whom complete response, partial response or progressive disease was recorded as best overall response. Trial patients were treated with single-agent nivolumab in the multi-cohort phase II CheckMate 205 trial. Best overall response was determined by an independent review committee according to the 2007 International Working Group response criteria. Trial PBMCs were obtained immediately prior to nivolumab initiation (C1D1) and on therapy at cycle 2 day 1 and cycle 4 day 1. Peripheral blood was collected in 8 mL Vacutainer Cell Preparation Tubes, from which PBMCs were isolated by centrifugation and then cryopreserved.

The sample comes from a study of PD-1 blockade in classical Hodgkin lymphoma (TCRdb year 2020). Background on the whole study: Nivolumab dosing was 3 mg/kg intravenously every 2 weeks, continuing until either disease progression or unacceptable toxicity. To define a peripheral blood immune signature of response to PD-1 blockade in classical Hodgkin lymphoma, the study combined TCR beta sequencing with CyTOF.

The CDR3, from cysteine to phenylalanine, totals 13 residues. Only CDR3 DNA is held: 39 bases, read in frame from base 1. Taken from the germline V gene, the CDR1 and CDR2 loops are LGHNA and YSLEER. V is cut by 2 bases and J by 5 bases, and the space between the germline ends is 7 bases. Genomic DNA was isolated using the Qiagen DNeasy kit from unsorted PBMCs as well as from negatively selected CD4+ and CD8+ fractions. Using primers that anneal to V and J segments, immunoSEQ multiplex PCR amplified the TCR beta CDR3 regions. A synthetic immune receptor repertoire was used to minimize amplification bias, and any residual bias was removed computationally once sequencing was done. In the paper's pipeline: Repertoire diversity was quantified as the Shannon entropy index using custom Python scripts. Unsorted, CD4+ and CD8+ repertoires were analyzed separately, except in combined analyses where CD4+ and CD8+ sequences were merged in silico. A clone was considered expanded if an increase in frequency of at least 2-fold after treatment relative to C1D1 was found, and a pseudocount of 0.5 was applied to clones undetected at baseline. Singleton clones were defined as clones with 0 or 1 copy at C1D1, and non-singleton clones were defined as clones with 2 or more copies. By matching protein sequences in sorted samples from the same patient, clones expanded in unsorted samples were annotated as CD4+, CD8+ or unknown. Wilcoxon tests on paired samples were used to test diversity changes from C1D1 to C4D1. Sourced from immuneACCESS, this table was stored by TCRdb with only in-frame sequences that have V and J called. A share of the clones is absent; for the studies checked, an unresolved V gene accounts for under half, and the remainder has no known explanation. V, J and clone size reflect that table, while D and trimming were determined from the DNA. Counted in this sample were about 39,000 clones; roughly 78% of them appeared once. Clones ranked in the top ten supply around 37% of the sample.

Broad study findings and their caveats: Among trial patients, those achieving complete response had baseline diversity similar to that of newly diagnosed patients, while diversity was significantly lower in partial responders and progressors. Diversity was lower in patients who began nivolumab less than 1 year after ASCT, so these patients were left out of later analyses to avoid confounding by immune reconstitution. Only a single clinical trial cohort was studied, and what caused the repertoire differences, possibly disease activity or prior therapy, remained undefined. A significant rise by C4D1 was seen in CD4+ but not CD8+ TCR diversity (p=0.0027 vs p=0.16), with the rise being most apparent in complete responders (p=0.02). Baseline TCR diversity was reported to be lower in newly diagnosed patients than in healthy donors and to be lower still in relapsed/refractory patients.

The clonotype was recovered from a human donor with classical Hodgkin lymphoma. The sample here was peripheral blood mononuclear cells (PBMCs), taken before the fourth cycle of nivolumab. The chain couples TRBV4-3 to TRBJ2-1, with the D gene call left open. The DNA sequence follows: TGCGCCAGCAGCCAACAGGTGGACAATGAGCAGTTCTTC. This is translated as CASSQQVDNEQFF.